The 28 T cell receptor beta chains below were found in one sample sequenced in a study of blood T cell repertoires in COVID-19. Sequenced by immunoSEQ multiplex PCR; TCRdb stores in-frame clones only, minus some. Of about 160,000 clones detected, 81% appear once; the ten largest clones hold roughly a tenth. The sample taken for sequencing was peripheral blood. The receptors were sampled from a human donor in a cohort sampled during active COVID-19.

Here the CDR3 reads CASSQGTRSSYEQYF. DNA of the CDR3: TGCGCCAGCAGCCAAGGGACAAGAAGCTCCTACGAGCAGTACTTC. The V call is TRBV4-3, the J call TRBJ2-7, with D perhaps TRBD1 (5 bases). Germline V gives CDR1 LGHNA, CDR2 YSLEER. This CDR3 spans 15 amino acids. Trimming pared 1 base from V and 0 bases from J, leaving 10 bases between.

The rearrangement links TRBV29-1 to TRBJ1-1; 8 nucleotides agree with TRBD1. This CDR3 has 15 amino acids. J gave up 3 bases and V 6 bases, and 12 bases lay outside the gene matches. The V gene's germline CDR1 is SQVTM and CDR2 ANQGSEA. Written as DNA, the CDR3 is TGCAGCGTCGACAGAACGGGGGACAGGTACACTGAAGCTTTCTTT. This gives the protein CSVDRTGDRYTEAFF.

V is TRBV18 and J is TRBJ2-3; possibly TRBD2 for D (5 bases). In germline, CDR1 is KGHSH, CDR2 LQKENI. The V end lost 2 bases, the J end lost 6 bases, and 12 bases lay between the germline ends. CDR3 length: 14 amino acids. The CDR3 bases are TGTGCCAGCTCACCATCGGAGGTTTGGGATACGCAGTATTTT. Protein product: CASSPSEVWDTQYF.

This clone was seen a few times. The chain combines TRBV18 with TRBJ1-4, with 8 bases identical to TRBD1. The J segment lost 0 bases and the V segment lost 4 bases, leaving 7 bases of the junction unmatched. CDR1 is KGHSH, CDR2 LQKENI, per germline. The CDR3 covers 17 residues. CDR3 nucleotides: TGTGCCAGCTCACGCGGACAGGGTTTCGCAACTAATGAAAAACTGTTTTTT. As protein: CASSRGQGFATNEKLFF.

This clone was recorded once. The rearrangement joins TRBV7-2 to TRBJ1-5, with D perhaps TRBD1 (6 bases). Trimming stripped 3 bases from V and 4 bases from J, with 13 bases between. This CDR3 is 15 amino acids long. Germline-derived CDR1 and CDR2 are SGHTA and FQGNSA. The CDR3 DNA follows: TGTGCCAGCAGCTTGGGGGCGGAGTGGAATCAGCCCCAGCATTTT. It specifies CASSLGAEWNQPQHF.

The chain couples TRBV7-2 to TRBJ2-5; 9 bases map to TRBD1. Trimming took 5 bases from V and 3 from J; bases not matched to a gene: 10. This CDR3 has 16 residues. Germline values: CDR1 SGHTA, CDR2 FQGNSA. In DNA form, the CDR3 reads TGTGCCAGCAGCCAGTCCATACAGGGGGCGGAAGAGACCCAGTACTTC. Residues: CASSQSIQGAEETQYF.

In its sample, this clone was seen once. The V gene is TRBV29-1, the J gene TRBJ1-1, with D tentatively TRBD1 (6 bases). V was trimmed by 4 bases and J by 1 base, leaving 10 bases between them. Germline assignment: CDR1 SQVTM and CDR2 ANQGSEA. The CDR3 has 13 amino acids. In DNA form, the CDR3 reads TGCAGCGTTGTAGGACAGAGGAACACTGAAGCTTTCTTT. Residues: CSVVGQRNTEAFF.

This chain links TRBV19 with TRBJ1-4, with a tentative D call TRBD1 (5 bases). CDR3 length: 17 amino acids. V was trimmed by 6 bases and J by 2 bases, leaving 19 bases between them. CDR1 LNHDA and CDR2 SQIVND come from the germline V gene (reference sequence). This CDR3 is CASSIPAGFGTNEKLFF. CDR3 coding DNA: TGTGCCAGTAGCATACCCGCAGGGTTCGGTACTAATGAAAAACTGTTTTTT.

CDR3 residues: CASSPLETLDRPQHF. The CDR3 DNA follows: TGTGCCAGCAGCCCACTGGAGACCCTTGATCGGCCCCAGCATTTT. This chain joins TRBV7-8 and TRBJ1-5; D unclear. Germline assignment: CDR1 SGHVS and CDR2 FQNEAQ. This CDR3 contains 15 residues. Trimming stripped 5 bases from V and 9 bases from J, with 20 bases between.

This chain uses TRBV11-2 with TRBJ1-4; 11 bases are a match to TRBD1. V lost 2 bases to trimming and J lost 8 bases; unmatched junction nucleotides: 13. CDR3 length: 18 amino acids. CDR1 is SGHAT and CDR2 is FQNNGV in the germline V gene. CDR3 residues: CASSLFGSWTGGKEKLFF. The CDR3, as DNA: TGTGCCAGCAGCTTATTTGGATCTTGGACAGGGGGCAAGGAAAAACTGTTTTTT.

The chain carries TRBV10-3 and TRBJ1-3, with 8 bases matching TRBD1. This CDR3 is 15 amino acids long. The germline V gene encodes CDR1 ENHRY and CDR2 SYGVKD. V shed 3 bases and J 4 bases; nucleotides not matched to a gene: 5. As DNA, the CDR3 is TGTGCCATCAGTGAAACCGGGACAGGAGGAAACACCATATATTTT. Its protein product is CAISETGTGGNTIYF.

The chain uses TRBV7-3 and TRBJ2-7; TRBD2 matches 8 bases. With V trimmed by 2 bases and J by 1 base, 4 bases remained unmatched. The CDR3 totals 15 residues. CDR1 SGHTA and CDR2 FQGTGA come from the germline V gene. CDR3 sequence: CASSLAGGHSYEQYF. The CDR3 bases are TGTGCCAGCAGCTTAGCGGGAGGCCATTCCTACGAGCAGTACTTC.

The V call is TRBV5-5, the J call TRBJ2-1, with 13 positions matching TRBD2. This CDR3 spans 15 amino acids. V was clipped by 4 bases and J by 9 bases; unmatched bases: 7. Germline values: CDR1 SGHKS, CDR2 YYEKEE (reference sequence). The chain's CDR3 is CASSPGLAGVGEQFF. For the CDR3, the DNA is TGTGCCAGCAGCCCCGGACTAGCGGGAGTCGGTGAGCAGTTCTTC.

CDR3 nucleotide sequence: TGTGCCAGCAGCCGCTCAGCGGGTGAGCAGTTCTTC. As protein: CASSRSAGEQFF. V gene TRBV11-2 combines with J gene TRBJ2-1; TRBD2 might be the D (6 bases). The CDR3 totals 12 residues. Germline CDR1 is SGHAT and CDR2 is FQNNGV. V was trimmed by 5 bases and J by 9 bases, leaving 11 bases between them.

The sample holds one count of this clone. This chain uses TRBV5-1 with TRBJ2-5; a weak D match, TRBD2 (5 bases). Germline values: CDR1 SGHRS, CDR2 YFSETQ. The CDR3 runs to 18 residues. Trimming left V 5 bases short and J 3 bases short, with 26 bases between. CDR3 region: CASRHTTRGGGRKETQYF. DNA for the CDR3: TGCGCCAGCAGGCACACCACGCGCGGAGGCGGGCGGAAAGAGACCCAGTACTTC.

This sequence joins TRBV19 and TRBJ1-1, with 7 bases identical to TRBD1. Germline lookup yields CDR1 LNHDA and CDR2 SQIVND (reference sequence). Unmatched junction bases numbered 4, after V lost 3 bases and J lost 0 bases. This CDR3 has 15 amino acids. CDR3 residues: CASSIDRVVNTEAFF. CDR3 nucleotides: TGTGCCAGTAGTATTGACAGGGTGGTGAACACTGAAGCTTTCTTT.

The chain carries TRBV2 and TRBJ2-1; perhaps TRBD2 as D (5 bases). Per germline, CDR1 SNHLY and CDR2 FYNNEI. The CDR3 sequence is 13 residues long. V lost 4 bases, J lost 9 bases, and 13 bases lay in between. The CDR3 sequence is CASSVKLAGEQFF. DNA for the CDR3: TGTGCCAGCAGTGTTAAGCTAGCTGGTGAGCAGTTCTTC. The variable domain in full, with the rest retrieved from reference TRBV2 and TRBJ2-1, is EPEVTQTPSHQVTQMGQEVILRCVPISNHLYFYWYRQILGQKVEFLVSFYNNEISEKSEIFDDQFSVERPDGSNFTLKIRSTKLEDSAMYFCASSVKLAGEQFFGPGTRLTVL.

The chain links TRBV7-9 to TRBJ2-3; maybe TRBD2 (6 bases). The CDR3 length is 15 residues. Germline CDR1 reads SEHNR; CDR2 reads FQNEAQ (reference sequence). Trimming cost V 4 bases and J 0 bases, with 11 bases left between them. This chain's CDR3 is CASSSAGISTDTQYF. The CDR3 DNA sequence: TGTGCCAGCAGCTCTGCGGGGATTAGCACAGATACGCAGTATTTT.

V and J are TRBV5-8 and TRBJ2-7; TRBD2 might be the D (5 bases). Germline CDR1 and CDR2: SGHTS and YDEGEE. The CDR3 runs 13 residues. Trimming took 1 base from V and 7 from J, leaving 12 bases between them. The CDR3 region is CASSLRGQEEQYF. The CDR3 DNA is TGTGCCAGCAGCTTGCGGGGTCAGGAGGAGCAGTACTTC.

This clone was picked up a small number of times. V usage is TRBV7-2 and J usage is TRBJ2-3; the D gene is possibly TRBD2 (6 bases). Germline V gene sequence: CDR1 SGHTA, CDR2 FQGNSA. The V end was cut by 6 bases, the J end by 2 bases, with 18 bases between. CDR3 length equals 16 residues. CDR3 nucleotide sequence: TGTGCCAGCAGGTCAGGGCTACGGGAGAACACAGATACGCAGTATTTT. It is translated as CASRSGLRENTDTQYF.

This clone appeared once. This sequence joins TRBV28 and TRBJ2-5, with TRBD2 matching 13 bases. CDR1 is MDHEN and CDR2 is SYDVKM in the germline V gene. J gave up 1 base and V 4 bases, and 9 bases lay outside the gene matches. The CDR3 sequence is 18 residues long. The CDR3 sequence is CASSSNRLAGGLQETQYF. For the CDR3, the DNA is TGTGCCAGCAGTTCCAATAGACTAGCGGGGGGTCTCCAAGAGACCCAGTACTTC.

The chain uses TRBV5-8 and TRBJ2-7; 7 bases line up with TRBD2. Trimming took 4 bases from V and 7 from J; bases not matched to a gene: 8. This CDR3 has 13 amino acids. Germline V CDR1 and CDR2: SGHTS, YDEGEE. CDR3 coding DNA: TGTGCCAGCAGCCCCGACTGGGGAGGGGAGCAGTACTTC. It is translated as CASSPDWGGEQYF.

The rearrangement joins TRBV9 to TRBJ1-4; 7 nucleotides align to TRBD1. The CDR3 contains 14 residues. Losses at the gene ends were 3 bases for V and 7 bases for J; bases not matched to a gene: 6. Germline V gene lookup returns CDR1 SGDLS and CDR2 YYNGEE. In DNA form, the CDR3 reads TGTGCCAGCAGCGAGGGGGCAGGGGCTGAAAAACTGTTTTTT. Its protein product is CASSEGAGAEKLFF.

The V call is TRBV7-9, the J call TRBJ2-7; 13 nucleotides line up with TRBD2. V was clipped by 2 bases and J by 0 bases; unmatched bases: 4. The CDR3 totals 17 residues. Germline V gives CDR1 SEHNR, CDR2 FQNEAQ (reference sequence). The CDR3 spells CASSLRTSGRGSYEQYF. CDR3 DNA sequence: TGTGCCAGCAGCTTACGGACTAGCGGGAGAGGCTCCTACGAGCAGTACTTC.

V gene TRBV29-1 combines with J gene TRBJ2-7; 7 nucleotides match TRBD1. The CDR3 is 16 residues long. Germline lookup yields CDR1 SQVTM and CDR2 ANQGSEA. J was trimmed by 0 bases and V by 7 bases; bases with no gene match: 15. CDR3 protein: CSASDRLEPSSYEQYF. The DNA of the CDR3 is TGCAGCGCCTCGGACAGGCTCGAGCCCAGCTCCTACGAGCAGTACTTC.

The rearrangement uses TRBV30 and TRBJ1-1; D remains unclear. Trimming took off 0 bases at V and 4 bases at J, with 6 bases between the two ends. There are 12 residues in the CDR3. CDR1 GTSNPN and CDR2 SVGIG come from the germline V gene (reference sequence). Here the CDR3 DNA reads TGTGCCTGGAGTGTATCCGTCACTGAAGCTTTCTTT. Amino acid sequence: CAWSVSVTEAFF.

The rearrangement links TRBV5-1 to TRBJ1-2; possible D gene TRBD1, 6 bases. Germline V gives CDR1 SGHRS, CDR2 YFSETQ. The CDR3 totals 15 residues. The V and J ends lost 4 bases and 4 bases respectively, with 17 bases between them. The CDR3 loop is CASSVQGEGPYGYTF. For the CDR3, the DNA is TGCGCCAGCAGCGTACAGGGTGAGGGGCCCTATGGCTACACCTTC.

The J gene is TRBJ2-3, the V gene TRBV30; D unclear. The V end lost 2 bases, the J end lost 3 bases, and 3 bases lay between the germline ends. Germline V gene sequence: CDR1 GTSNPN, CDR2 SVGIG (reference sequence). This CDR3 contains 11 residues. The CDR3 sequence is CAWSPTDTQYF. The CDR3 DNA reads TGTGCCTGGAGTCCAACAGATACGCAGTATTTT.